This TCR beta chain emerged from a study of shared clonotypes between healthy human individuals. Points from the study as a whole: Generally, naive subsets (rather than memory subsets) showed larger estimated richness.

J gave up 4 bases and V 0 bases, and 12 bases lay outside the gene matches. Per the germline V gene, CDR1 is SGHVS and CDR2 is FQNEAQ. There are 18 residues in the CDR3. This clone was seen a single time. Its antigen remains unknown. Generated by immunoSEQ multiplex PCR, the TCRdb table keeps only in-frame clones and is missing some. The sample lists approximately 1.5 million clones; 98% were seen once. This TCR was sampled from a man younger than 40 in good health. The chain links TRBV7-8 to TRBJ2-1; the match to TRBD2 covers 7 bases. Sequencing was performed on naive CD4+ T cells sorted from blood. Subset denoted: CD45RA+ positively selected. CDR3 in DNA: TGTGCCAGCAGCTTAGCTGAAATTCCGGGAGGAATTTACAATGAGCAGTTCTTC. Protein sequence: CASSLAEIPGGIYNEQFF.